Listed below are T cell receptor beta chains from one sample, sequenced in a study of vaccination and CD4 T cells after COVID-19. TCRdb re-analysed the PCR reads in MiXCR, keeping a single row per CDR3 protein. Of about 23,000 distinct CDR3 sequences in the sample, around two fifths were seen once. No antigen has been assigned to these receptors. Sample: CD4+ T cells from blood, cultured in vitro, taken before SARS-CoV-2 vaccination. The receptors come from a human donor who received a COVID-19 vaccine. CDR3s include the opening cysteine and the closing phenylalanine or tryptophan.

V: TRBV7-8
CDR3: CASSLRDTYSNQPQHF

V: TRBV6-1
CDR3: CASRGQGSSYNEQFF

V: TRBV6-5
CDR3: CASSFKGLFSGNTIYF

V: TRBV7-9
CDR3: CASSTPTFPMRDRGRGSAGYTF

V: TRBV14
CDR3: CASSPRQGPYGYTF

V: TRBV7-9
CDR3: CASSFTGVIGGYTF

V: TRBV20-1
CDR3: CSAINSGGGTDTQYF

V: TRBV30
CDR3: CAWSGGSGNTIYF

V: TRBV20-1
CDR3: CSARPGQGGDNSPLHF

V: TRBV12-3/TRBV12-4
CDR3: CASSLQGRYTEAFF

V: TRBV6-1
CDR3: CASSTSGQGFTEAFF

V: TRBV24-1
CDR3: CATSEIRDGHTNYGYTF

V: TRBV7-8
CDR3: CASSLAEELLSYEQYF

V: TRBV19
CDR3: CATRRGPRYGYTF

V: TRBV20-1
CDR3: CSARGYGVNTEAFF

V: TRBV6-5
CDR3: CASSYLGSSNEQYF

V: TRBV30
CDR3: CAWSVRGLGRVNYGYTF

V: TRBV6-5
CDR3: CASSYQRGPNYGYTF

V: TRBV19
CDR3: CASSPPRRNTEAFF

V: TRBV2
CDR3: CASSNGELFF

V: TRBV27
CDR3: CASSWTFLDNEQFF

V: TRBV4-1
CDR3: CASSRPGQGNYGYTF

V: TRBV7-2
CDR3: CASSSTRLGLMETQYF

V: TRBV14
CDR3: CASSHRRGNTGELFF